This T cell receptor (beta chain) was sequenced in a study of T cells in Graves' hyperthyroidism and ophthalmopathy. Turning to this clonotype: What it binds is not known.

Overall study findings and caveats: Researchers found most expanded thyroid clonotypes above 0.001 in blood as well. Through a model of 13 V-J features, ophthalmopathy was separated from stable hyperthyroidism.

Patients having uncontrolled infection, another autoimmune disease, pregnancy or lactation were not included. The V end lost 2 bases, the J end lost 0 bases, and 5 bases lay between the germline ends. This CDR3 has 14 amino acids. RNA transcripts were the template for amplifying TCR beta CDR3 regions. The TCR CDR3 was amplified in a first-round RT-PCR using the HTBI primer set. MiXCR, applied by TCRdb to the multiplex PCR reads, yields one record per CDR3 protein. This sample has 700,000 to 950,000 distinct CDR3 sequences, with roughly a third found just once. The TCR originated in a woman between 40 and 55 years old with Graves' hyperthyroidism. J is TRBJ1-5 and V is TRBV12-3 or TRBV12-4; D not certain. Sequencing was carried out using blood. The CDR3 DNA follows: TGTGCCAGCAGTTTAAAGGCTAGCAATCAGCCCCAGCATTTT. Translated, it gives CASSLKASNQPQHF.